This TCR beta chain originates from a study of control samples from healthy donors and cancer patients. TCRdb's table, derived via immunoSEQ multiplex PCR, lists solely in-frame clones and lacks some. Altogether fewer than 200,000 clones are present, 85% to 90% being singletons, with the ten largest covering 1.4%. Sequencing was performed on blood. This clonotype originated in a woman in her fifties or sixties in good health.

The CDR3, as DNA: TGCGCCAGCAGCCAAGTATCTGGAGGGCTGGGCACTGAAGCTTTCTTT. It specifies CASSQVSGGLGTEAFF. The chain couples TRBV4-1 to TRBJ1-1; D gene uncertain. Looked up from germline, CDR1 is MGHRA and CDR2 is YSYEKL. The CDR3 runs 16 residues. Trimming took 1 base from V and 4 from J, leaving 16 bases between them.